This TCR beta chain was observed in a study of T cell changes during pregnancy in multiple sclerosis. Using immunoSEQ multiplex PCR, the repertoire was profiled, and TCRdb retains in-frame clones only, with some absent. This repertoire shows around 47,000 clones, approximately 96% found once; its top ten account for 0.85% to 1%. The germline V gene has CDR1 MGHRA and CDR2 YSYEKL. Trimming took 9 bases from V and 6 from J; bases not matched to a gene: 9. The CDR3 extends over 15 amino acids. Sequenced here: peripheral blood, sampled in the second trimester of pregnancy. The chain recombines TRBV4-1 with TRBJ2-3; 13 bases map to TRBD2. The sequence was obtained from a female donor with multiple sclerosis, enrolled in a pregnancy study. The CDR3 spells CASGLAGDPRDTQYF. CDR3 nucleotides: TGCGCCAGTGGACTAGCGGGAGACCCGCGGGATACGCAGTATTTT.